The rows below give T cell receptor beta chains drawn from one sample of a study of T cells in localized non-small cell lung cancer. The protocol was immunoSEQ multiplex PCR, while the TCRdb copy is restricted to in-frame clones and leaves out a portion. The sample includes tens of thousands of clones, roughly 80% of them seen just once. The sample here was peripheral blood, taken before any cancer treatment. The receptors come from a male donor aged 60 or over with stage III squamous cell lung carcinoma. Each CDR3 is given with its conserved first and last residue. D genes are given only for firm matches. Clone size is stated in some rows and not others, as once, few, many or a class when expanded.

>TRBV7-9|.|TRBJ1-1|.
CASSSKQDPRAEAFF
TGTGCCAGCAGCTCCAAACAGGATCCAAGGGCTGAAGCTTTCTTT
>TRBV7-2|.|TRBJ1-6|.
CASSPWTEPPLHF
TGTGCCAGCAGCCCCTGGACAGAGCCACCCCTCCACTTT
>TRBV11-2|TRBD1|TRBJ1-1|.
CASSSTGGARAFF
TGTGCCAGCAGCTCCACAGGGGGCGCAAGAGCTTTCTTT
>TRBV2|TRBD2|TRBJ2-5|.
CASKTSGVETQYF
TGTGCCAGCAAGACTAGCGGGGTGGAGACCCAGTACTTC
>TRBV7-9|TRBD1|TRBJ2-5|.
CASSSPGQGQETQYF
TGTGCCAGCAGCTCCCCGGGACAGGGGCAAGAGACCCAGTACTTC
>TRBV7-9|TRBD1|TRBJ2-1|.
CASSPDRGSWDEQFF
TGTGCCAGCAGCCCAGACAGGGGTTCTTGGGATGAGCAGTTCTTC
>TRBV18|TRBD2|TRBJ2-1|.
CASSGTSGGWNEQFF
TGTGCCAGCTCCGGAACTAGCGGGGGGTGGAATGAGCAGTTCTTC
>TRBV6-4|.|TRBJ2-7|.
CASSPTMESEQYF
TGTGCCAGCAGTCCCACTATGGAGTCCGAGCAGTACTTC
>TRBV14|TRBD2|TRBJ2-1|.
CASSPLAGESSYNEQFF
TGTGCCAGCAGCCCCTTAGCGGGAGAGAGCTCCTACAATGAGCAGTTCTTC
>TRBV6-5|TRBD1|TRBJ2-7|.
CASSYPDRGRSEQYF
TGTGCCAGCAGTTACCCCGACAGGGGGCGATCCGAGCAGTACTTC
>TRBV20-1|.|TRBJ2-3|once
CSASLGDTQYF
TGCAGTGCTAGTCTTGGGGATACGCAGTATTTT
>TRBV11-2|.|TRBJ2-2|.
CASSNRNRNTGELFF
TGTGCCAGCAGTAACCGTAACCGGAACACCGGGGAGCTGTTTTTT
>TRBV5-1|TRBD1|TRBJ1-1|.
CASSLDLGQYTEAFF
TGCGCCAGCAGCTTGGACCTGGGACAGTACACTGAAGCTTTCTTT
>TRBV5-1|.|TRBJ1-1|.
CASSPWNRARNTEAFF
TGCGCCAGCAGCCCCTGGAACAGGGCTCGGAACACTGAAGCTTTCTTT
>TRBV5-1|.|TRBJ2-1|.
CASSLVPGGGNEQFF
TGCGCCAGCAGCTTGGTGCCCGGGGGCGGGAATGAGCAGTTCTTC
>TRBV6-1|.|TRBJ2-7|.
CASRGRGEQYF
TGTGCCAGCAGGGGAAGGGGCGAGCAGTACTTC
>TRBV5-4|TRBD2|TRBJ2-5|.
CASSLDSGRAQETQYF
TGTGCCAGCAGCTTGGATAGCGGGAGGGCCCAAGAGACCCAGTACTTC
>TRBV4-2|.|TRBJ1-2|.
CASSQGEGTTLYGYTF
TGTGCCAGCAGCCAAGGTGAGGGAACTACCCTCTATGGCTACACCTTC
>TRBV10-3|.|TRBJ1-2|.
CAISESFADGYGYTF
TGTGCCATCAGTGAGTCCTTTGCGGACGGCTATGGCTACACCTTC
>TRBV6-5|.|TRBJ1-5|.
CASSYRGGQPQHF
TGTGCCAGCAGTTACAGGGGCGGTCAGCCCCAGCATTTT
>TRBV19|.|TRBJ2-2|.
CASSLARTSTGELFF
TGTGCCAGTAGTCTCGCCAGGACTTCTACCGGGGAGCTGTTTTTT
>TRBV5-1|.|TRBJ2-5|once
CASSLVAGETQYF
TGCGCCAGCAGCTTGGTGGCGGGAGAGACCCAGTACTTC
>TRBV2|.|TRBJ1-1|once
CASSKDRTVRAFF
TGTGCCAGCAGTAAAGACCGGACTGTTAGGGCTTTCTTT
>TRBV5-1|.|TRBJ2-3|few
CASSLAQGNTDTQYF
TGCGCCAGCAGCTTGGCCCAAGGGAACACAGATACGCAGTATTTT
>TRBV7-3|TRBD1|TRBJ2-7|.
CASSLGQGAAEQYF
TGTGCCAGCAGCTTAGGACAGGGGGCGGCCGAGCAGTACTTC
>TRBV11-3|.|TRBJ2-1|.
CASSLLGPNNEQFF
TGTGCCAGCAGCTTACTGGGACCAAACAATGAGCAGTTCTTC
>TRBV19|TRBD1|TRBJ1-4|.
CASSAGQGNLITTTTNEKLFF
TGTGCCAGTAGTGCCGGACAGGGGAACCTAATCACAACCACAACTAATGAAAAACTGTTTTTT
>TRBV4-2|.|TRBJ1-4|.
CASSQGVRGEKLFF
TGTGCCAGCAGCCAAGGGGTCAGGGGAGAAAAACTGTTTTTT
>TRBV7-2|.|TRBJ1-6|once
CASSLALNSPLHF
TGTGCCAGCAGCTTAGCTCTTAATTCACCCCTCCACTTT
>TRBV2|.|TRBJ2-6|.
CASSRSGAGANVLTF
TGTGCCAGCAGCCGGTCGGGGGCTGGGGCCAACGTCCTGACTTTC
>TRBV12-5|.|TRBJ2-2|.
CASGQGRLNTGELFF
TGTGCTAGTGGTCAGGGACGTTTGAACACCGGGGAGCTGTTTTTT
>TRBV7-2|TRBD1|TRBJ1-2|.
CASSLAAGGQGYGYTF
TGTGCCAGCAGCTTAGCAGCTGGGGGACAGGGCTATGGCTACACCTTC
>TRBV14|.|TRBJ2-5|.
CASSLRGIPQETQYF
TGTGCCAGCAGCCTTAGGGGGATCCCTCAAGAGACCCAGTACTTC
>TRBV7-9|TRBD1|TRBJ2-7|once
CASSLIQGAGSYEQYF
TGTGCCAGCAGCTTGATCCAGGGGGCGGGGTCCTACGAGCAGTACTTC
>TRBV11-2|TRBD2|TRBJ2-1|.
CASSEGTSGSNEQFF
TGTGCCAGCAGCGAGGGGACTAGCGGGAGTAATGAGCAGTTCTTC
>TRBV2|TRBD1|TRBJ1-2|.
CASSKGQGDYGYTF
TGTGCCAGCAGCAAGGGACAGGGTGACTATGGCTACACCTTC
>TRBV10-3|TRBD1|TRBJ2-6|.
CAISPLGQGFSGANVLTF
TGTGCCATCAGCCCCTTGGGACAGGGTTTCTCTGGGGCCAACGTCCTGACTTTC
>TRBV5-4|TRBD1|TRBJ1-4|.
CASSSGQGANEKLFF
TGTGCCAGCAGCTCCGGACAGGGGGCTAATGAAAAACTGTTTTTT
>TRBV2|.|TRBJ2-7|once
CASDDSYEQYF
TGTGCCAGCGACGACTCCTACGAGCAGTACTTC
>TRBV4-2|.|TRBJ2-7|.
CASSQGSYEQYF
TGTGCCAGCAGCCAGGGGAGCTACGAGCAGTACTTC
>TRBV11-2|.|TRBJ1-1|few
CASSGPAVNTEAFF
TGTGCCAGCAGCGGTCCTGCGGTGAACACTGAAGCTTTCTTT
>TRBV7-3|.|TRBJ1-1|.
CASSSTLLDTEAFF
TGTGCCAGCAGCTCCACCCTCTTGGACACTGAAGCTTTCTTT
>TRBV23-1|.|TRBJ1-1|.
CASSHLSTSMNTEAFF
TGCGCCAGCAGTCACCTGTCGACATCAATGAACACTGAAGCTTTCTTT
>TRBV25-1|TRBD1|TRBJ1-2|.
CASRGDRGTVYGYTF
TGTGCCAGCAGGGGGGACAGGGGAACAGTCTATGGCTACACCTTC
>TRBV11-2|.|TRBJ1-1|.
CASSLDSIEAFF
TGTGCCAGCAGCTTAGACTCCATTGAAGCTTTCTTT
>TRBV21-1|.|TRBJ1-2|.
CASSRPGQCCGYTF
TGTGCCAGCAGCAGGCCGGGACAGTGCTGTGGCTACACCTTC
>TRBV10-3|TRBD1|TRBJ2-2|.
CAISGDSPNTGELFF
TGTGCCATCAGTGGGGACAGCCCGAACACCGGGGAGCTGTTTTTT
>TRBV7-6|TRBD1|TRBJ2-1|.
CASSSTGVPYNEQFF
TGTGCCAGCAGCTCTACAGGGGTCCCCTACAATGAGCAGTTCTTC
>TRBV5-1|TRBD2|TRBJ2-5|few
CASSSRLAGPETQYF
TGCGCCAGCAGCTCTCGACTAGCGGGTCCAGAGACCCAGTACTTC
>TRBV2|.|TRBJ1-5|few
CASSGINQPQHF
TGTGCCAGCAGTGGGATTAATCAGCCCCAGCATTTT
>TRBV11-2|.|TRBJ2-1|.
CASSFPGLRENNEQFF
TGTGCCAGCAGCTTTCCGGGCCTTAGGGAAAACAATGAGCAGTTCTTC
>TRBV9|TRBD2|TRBJ2-7|few
CASSPRLAENYEQYF
TGTGCCAGCAGCCCCCGACTAGCGGAGAACTACGAGCAGTACTTC